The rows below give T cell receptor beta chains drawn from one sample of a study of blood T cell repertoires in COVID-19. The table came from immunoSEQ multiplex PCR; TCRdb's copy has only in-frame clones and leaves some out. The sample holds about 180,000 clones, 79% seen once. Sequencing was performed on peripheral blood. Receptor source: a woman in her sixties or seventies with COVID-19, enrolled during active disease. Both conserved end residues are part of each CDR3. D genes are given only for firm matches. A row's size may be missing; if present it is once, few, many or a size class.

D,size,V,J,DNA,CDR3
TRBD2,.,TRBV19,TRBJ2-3,TGTGCCAGTCGGGGGGGGCAGGGTACAGATACGCAGTATTTT,CASRGGQGTDTQYF
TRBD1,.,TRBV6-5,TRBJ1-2,TGTGCCAGCAGCGCGACAGGGGCTCTCTATGGCTACACCTTC,CASSATGALYGYTF
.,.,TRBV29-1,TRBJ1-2,TGCAGCGTTGATTGGGTGGCGGATGGCTACACCTTC,CSVDWVADGYTF
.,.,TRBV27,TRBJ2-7,TGTGCCAGCACCAGAACCCTGGGGGCAGGGGGGAACTACGAGCAGTACTTC,CASTRTLGAGGNYEQYF
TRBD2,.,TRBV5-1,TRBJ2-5,TGCGCCAGCAGCTCCACCCAGCGGGAGGGTGAGACCCAGTACTTC,CASSSTQREGETQYF
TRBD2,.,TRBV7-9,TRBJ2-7,TGTGCCAGCAGCCGGACTAGCGGGTACGAGCAGTACTTC,CASSRTSGYEQYF
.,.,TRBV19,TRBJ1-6,TGTGCCAGTAGTATAGGGGGGAGGAGAAATTCACCCCTCCACTTT,CASSIGGRRNSPLHF
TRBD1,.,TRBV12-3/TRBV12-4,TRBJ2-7,TGTGCCAGCAGTCGGGACAGCTACGAGCAGTACTTC,CASSRDSYEQYF
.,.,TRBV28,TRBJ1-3,TGTGCCAGCAGTTCGCCGTCCGGGACATCCGAGGGCACCATATATTTT,CASSSPSGTSEGTIYF
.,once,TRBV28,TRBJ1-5,TGTGCCAGCAGTTTGCGGGGAACTCTTAATCAGCCCCAGCATTTT,CASSLRGTLNQPQHF
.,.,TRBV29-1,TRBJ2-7,TGCAGCGTTGAAACAAGGGACTTCAGCTCCTACGAGCAGTACTTC,CSVETRDFSSYEQYF
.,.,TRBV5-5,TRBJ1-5,TGTGCCAGCAGCTTGGTGGGAGGGGTAAAAACCCAGCCCCAGCATTTT,CASSLVGGVKTQPQHF
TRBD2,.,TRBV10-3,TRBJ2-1,TGTGCCATCAGTGATCGACTAGCGGGGGGGATGGATGAGCAGTTCTTC,CAISDRLAGGMDEQFF
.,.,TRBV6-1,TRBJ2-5,TGTGCCAGCAGTGAACAGGGAGGAGGAACCCAGTACTTC,CASSEQGGGTQYF
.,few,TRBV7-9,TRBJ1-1,TGTGCCAGCAGCCCAAGGCAGGGGAACACTGAAGCTTTCTTT,CASSPRQGNTEAFF
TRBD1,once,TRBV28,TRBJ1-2,TGTGCCAGCAGTACGGGACAGCCTAACTATGGCTACACCTTC,CASSTGQPNYGYTF
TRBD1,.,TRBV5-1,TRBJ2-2,TGCGCCAGCAGCTCATCAGGGACAGGTCGAGCCGGGGAGCTGTTTTTT,CASSSSGTGRAGELFF
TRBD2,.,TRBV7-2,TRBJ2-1,TGTGCCAGCAGCTTAAGCGGGAGCTCCTACAATGAGCAGTTCTTC,CASSLSGSSYNEQFF
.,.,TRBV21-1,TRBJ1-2,TGTGCCAGCAGCAAATGGGGTCGGGGAAGGTCGGGCTATGGCTACACCTTC,CASSKWGRGRSGYGYTF
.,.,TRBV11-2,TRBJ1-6,TGTGCCAGCAGGACAGGAATTTCACCCCTCCACTTT,CASRTGISPLHF
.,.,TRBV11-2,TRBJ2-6,TGTGCCAGCAGCTTAGGCAGGGCCACTGGGGCCAACGTCCTGACTTTC,CASSLGRATGANVLTF
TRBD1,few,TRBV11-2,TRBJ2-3,TGTGCCAGCAGCTTGGGGCCGGGGACAGCCGCGCAGTATTTT,CASSLGPGTAAQYF
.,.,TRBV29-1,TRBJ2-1,TGCAGCGTTGACAGCGGAGAGGACAATGAGCAGTTCTTC,CSVDSGEDNEQFF
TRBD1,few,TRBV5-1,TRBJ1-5,TGCGCCAGCAGCTTTCAGGGGGGATGGAATCAGCCCCAGCATTTT,CASSFQGGWNQPQHF
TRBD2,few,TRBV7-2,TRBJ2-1,TGTGCCAGCAGCACCAGACGGGAGGTAGCAAACTACAATGAGCAGTTCTTC,CASSTRREVANYNEQFF
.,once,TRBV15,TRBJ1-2,TGTGCCACCAGCAGAGATCCCCAGGGGACCTATGGCTACACCTTC,CATSRDPQGTYGYTF
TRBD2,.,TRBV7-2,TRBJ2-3,TGTGCCAGCAGCTTTTGGGGGGAGGGCCTGACAGATACGCAGTATTTT,CASSFWGEGLTDTQYF
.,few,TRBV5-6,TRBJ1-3,TGTGCCAGCAGCTGGCCCAGAGGCTCTGGAAACACCATATATTTT,CASSWPRGSGNTIYF
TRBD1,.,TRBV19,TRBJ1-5,TGTGCCAGTAGGAGTACAGGGGGCGGCAATCAGCCCCAGCATTTT,CASRSTGGGNQPQHF
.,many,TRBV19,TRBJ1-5,TGTGCCAGTAGTATAGGTCAGTGGAATCAGCCCCAGCATTTT,CASSIGQWNQPQHF
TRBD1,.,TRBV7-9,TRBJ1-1,TGTGCCAGCAGCACCATGGGCAGGGGGCGGGGGACTGAAGCTTTCTTT,CASSTMGRGRGTEAFF
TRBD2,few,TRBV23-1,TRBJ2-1,TGCGCCAGCACCGTAGGTGGAATGCTAGCGGAATCCTACAATGAGCAGTTCTTC,CASTVGGMLAESYNEQFF
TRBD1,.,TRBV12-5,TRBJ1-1,TGTGCTAGTGGTTCGAATTTGGACAGGGGGGGCACTGAAGCTTTCTTT,CASGSNLDRGGTEAFF
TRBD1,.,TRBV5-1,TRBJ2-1,TGCGCCAGCAGCTCTCGTCCGGGACAGGGGGGCAATGAGCAGTTCTTC,CASSSRPGQGGNEQFF
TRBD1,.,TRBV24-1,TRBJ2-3,TGTGCCACCAGTGATTCCCGACAGGGAACGCAGTATTTT,CATSDSRQGTQYF
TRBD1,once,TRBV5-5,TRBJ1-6,TGTGCCAGCAGCTTAACCGGGACAGCTAACTATAATTCACCCCTCCACTTT,CASSLTGTANYNSPLHF
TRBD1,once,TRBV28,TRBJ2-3,TGTGCCAGCCGCCCGACAGGGACAAATACGCAGTATTTT,CASRPTGTNTQYF
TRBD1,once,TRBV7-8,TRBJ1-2,TGTGCCAGCAGCTTAGCGGGACAGCGTTATGGCTACACCTTC,CASSLAGQRYGYTF
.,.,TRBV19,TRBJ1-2,TGTGCCAGTAGTATAACTGGTAGCTATGGCTACACCTTC,CASSITGSYGYTF
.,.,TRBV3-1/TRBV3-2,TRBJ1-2,TGTGCCAGCAGCCAAGATCAGGCCCAGTCGGCTGGCTACACCTTC,CASSQDQAQSAGYTF
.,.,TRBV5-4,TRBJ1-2,TGTGCCAGCAGCTTGGCGGGGGGTGTCTATGGCTACACCTTC,CASSLAGGVYGYTF
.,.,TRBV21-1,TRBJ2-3,TGTGCCAGCAGCAAAGTTTCGGGATTCCTGGATACGCAGTATTTT,CASSKVSGFLDTQYF
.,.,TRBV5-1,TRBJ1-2,TGCGCCAGCAGTTTAGAGGGGGGGGCCTATGGCTACACCTTC,CASSLEGGAYGYTF
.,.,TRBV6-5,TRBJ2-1,TGTGCCAGCAGGACTAGCTCCTACAATGAGCAGTTCTTC,CASRTSSYNEQFF
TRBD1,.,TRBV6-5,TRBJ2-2,TGTGCCAGCAGTCGACAGGGGGAGAACACCGGGGAGCTGTTTTTT,CASSRQGENTGELFF
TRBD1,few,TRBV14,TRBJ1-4,TGTGCCAGCAGCCAAGAGCAACAGGGGGCGCGTCACGGTAATAATGAAAAACTGTTTTTT,CASSQEQQGARHGNNEKLFF